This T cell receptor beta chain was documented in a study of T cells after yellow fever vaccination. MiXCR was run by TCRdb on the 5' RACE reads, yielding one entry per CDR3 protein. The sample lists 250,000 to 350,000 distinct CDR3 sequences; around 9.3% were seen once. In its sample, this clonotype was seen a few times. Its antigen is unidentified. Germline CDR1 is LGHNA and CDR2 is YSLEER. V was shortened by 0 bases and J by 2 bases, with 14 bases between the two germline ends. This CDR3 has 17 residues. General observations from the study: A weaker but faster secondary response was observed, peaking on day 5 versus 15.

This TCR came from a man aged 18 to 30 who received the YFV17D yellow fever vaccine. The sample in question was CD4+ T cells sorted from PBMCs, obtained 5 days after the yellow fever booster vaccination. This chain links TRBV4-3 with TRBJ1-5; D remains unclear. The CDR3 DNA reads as TGCGCCAGCAGCCAAGATATTGGGGTGGAAGGCAATCAGCCCCAGCATTTT. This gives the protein CASSQDIGVEGNQPQHF.